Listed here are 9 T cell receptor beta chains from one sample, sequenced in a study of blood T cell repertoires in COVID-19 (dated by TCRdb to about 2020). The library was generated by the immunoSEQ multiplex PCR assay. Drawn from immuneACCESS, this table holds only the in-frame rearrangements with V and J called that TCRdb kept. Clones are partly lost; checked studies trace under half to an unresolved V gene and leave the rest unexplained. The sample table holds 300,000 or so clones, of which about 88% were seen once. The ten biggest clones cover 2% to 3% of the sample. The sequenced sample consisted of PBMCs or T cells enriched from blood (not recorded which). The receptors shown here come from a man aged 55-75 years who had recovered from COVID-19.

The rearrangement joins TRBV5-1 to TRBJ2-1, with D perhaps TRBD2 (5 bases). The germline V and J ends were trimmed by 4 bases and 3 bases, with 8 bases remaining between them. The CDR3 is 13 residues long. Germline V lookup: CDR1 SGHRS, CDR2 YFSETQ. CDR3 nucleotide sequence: TGCGCCAGCAGCCTCGGGAACTACAATGAGCAGTTCTTC. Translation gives CASSLGNYNEQFF.

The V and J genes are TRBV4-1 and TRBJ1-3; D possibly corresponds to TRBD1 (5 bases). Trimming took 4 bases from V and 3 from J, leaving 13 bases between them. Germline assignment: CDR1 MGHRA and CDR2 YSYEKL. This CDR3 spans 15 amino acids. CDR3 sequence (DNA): TGCGCCAGCAGCCGAATGCAGGGTAGTGGAAACACCATATATTTT. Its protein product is CASSRMQGSGNTIYF.

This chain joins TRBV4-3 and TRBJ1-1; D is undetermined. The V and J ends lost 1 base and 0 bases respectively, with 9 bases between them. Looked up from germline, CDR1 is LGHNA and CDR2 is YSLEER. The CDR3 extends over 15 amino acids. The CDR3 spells CASSQAAFMNTEAFF. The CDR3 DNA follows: TGCGCCAGCAGCCAAGCCGCGTTCATGAACACTGAAGCTTTCTTT.

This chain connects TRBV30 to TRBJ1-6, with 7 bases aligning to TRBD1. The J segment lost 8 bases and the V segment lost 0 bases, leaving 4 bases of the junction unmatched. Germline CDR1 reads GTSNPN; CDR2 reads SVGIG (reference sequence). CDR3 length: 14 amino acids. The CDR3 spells CAWSVGTDHSPLHF. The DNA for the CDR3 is TGTGCCTGGAGTGTAGGGACAGATCATTCACCCCTCCACTTT. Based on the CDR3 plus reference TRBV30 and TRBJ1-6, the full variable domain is SQTIHQWPATLVQPVGSPLSLECTVEGTSNPNLYWYRQAAGRGLQLLFYSVGIGQISSEVPQNLSASRPQDRQFILSSKKLLLSDSGFYLCAWSVGTDHSPLHFGNGTRLTVT.

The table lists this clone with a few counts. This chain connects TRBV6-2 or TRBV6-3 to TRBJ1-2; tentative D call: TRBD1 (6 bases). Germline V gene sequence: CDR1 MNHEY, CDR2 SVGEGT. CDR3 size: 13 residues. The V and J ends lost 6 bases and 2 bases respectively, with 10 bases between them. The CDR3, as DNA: TGTGCCAGCAGCTCGACAGGAAACTATGGCTACACCTTC. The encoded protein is CASSSTGNYGYTF.

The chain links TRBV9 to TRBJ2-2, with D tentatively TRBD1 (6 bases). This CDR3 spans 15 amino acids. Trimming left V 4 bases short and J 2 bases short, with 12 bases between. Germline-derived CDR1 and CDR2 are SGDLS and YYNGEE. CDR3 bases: TGTGCCAGCAGCTCACGGACAGAAAACACCGGGGAGCTGTTTTTT. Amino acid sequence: CASSSRTENTGELFF. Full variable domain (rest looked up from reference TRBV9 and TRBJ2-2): DSGVTQTPKHLITATGQRVTLRCSPRSGDLSVYWYQQSLDQGLQFLIQYYNGEERAKGNILERFSAQQFPDLHSELNLSSLELGDSALYFCASSSRTENTGELFFGEGSRLTVL.

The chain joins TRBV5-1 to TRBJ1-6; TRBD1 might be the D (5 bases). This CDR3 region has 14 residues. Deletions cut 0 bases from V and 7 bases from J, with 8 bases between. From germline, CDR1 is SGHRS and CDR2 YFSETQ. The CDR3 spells CASSLDRSNSPLHF. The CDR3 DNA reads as TGCGCCAGCAGCTTGGACAGGTCCAATTCACCCCTCCACTTT.

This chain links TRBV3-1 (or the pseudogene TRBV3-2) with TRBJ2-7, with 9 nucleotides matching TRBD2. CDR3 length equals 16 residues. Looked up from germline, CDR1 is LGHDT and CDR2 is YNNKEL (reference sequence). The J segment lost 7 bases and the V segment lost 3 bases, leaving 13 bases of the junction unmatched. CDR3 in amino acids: CASSHEEGGGAWEQYF. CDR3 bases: TGTGCCAGCAGCCATGAGGAAGGCGGGGGGGCTTGGGAGCAGTACTTC.

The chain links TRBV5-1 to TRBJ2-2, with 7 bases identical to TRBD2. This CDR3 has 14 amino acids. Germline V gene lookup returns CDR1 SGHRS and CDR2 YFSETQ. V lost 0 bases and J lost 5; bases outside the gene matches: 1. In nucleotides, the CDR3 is TGCGCCAGCAGCTTGGCCGGGGGGACCGGGGAGCTGTTTTTT. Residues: CASSLAGGTGELFF.